The clone carrying this T cell receptor (beta chain) was observed a few times. The antigen remains unidentified. The data originate from a study of T cell repertoires in cytomegalovirus infection. At the level of the study: Evidence of both CMV infection and a matching HLA type came from public TCR beta signatures.

Overall study findings and caveats: The study found HLA-C-restricted CMV-specific TCR beta clonotypes dominating the ex vivo response.

Using its own MiXCR run on the reads, TCRdb lists one record per CDR3 protein. The sample contains 250,000 or so distinct CDR3 sequences, approximately 17% of which appear only once. After removal of 4 bases from V and 8 bases from J, the junction contained 13 bases not matched to a gene. This CDR3 is built from 17 residues. Germline loops: CDR1 LGHNA, CDR2 YSLEER. This sequence originates from a human donor in good health (CMV status not recorded). Some clones in this sample may be carry-over from other donors' samples. V is TRBV4-3 and J is TRBJ1-6; 8 bases line up with TRBD1. The sample comprised CD8+ T cells from PBMCs. CDR3: CASSRGRQGNEDSPLHF. As DNA, the CDR3 is TGCGCCAGCAGCCGGGGCCGACAGGGGAATGAGGATTCACCCCTCCACTTT.